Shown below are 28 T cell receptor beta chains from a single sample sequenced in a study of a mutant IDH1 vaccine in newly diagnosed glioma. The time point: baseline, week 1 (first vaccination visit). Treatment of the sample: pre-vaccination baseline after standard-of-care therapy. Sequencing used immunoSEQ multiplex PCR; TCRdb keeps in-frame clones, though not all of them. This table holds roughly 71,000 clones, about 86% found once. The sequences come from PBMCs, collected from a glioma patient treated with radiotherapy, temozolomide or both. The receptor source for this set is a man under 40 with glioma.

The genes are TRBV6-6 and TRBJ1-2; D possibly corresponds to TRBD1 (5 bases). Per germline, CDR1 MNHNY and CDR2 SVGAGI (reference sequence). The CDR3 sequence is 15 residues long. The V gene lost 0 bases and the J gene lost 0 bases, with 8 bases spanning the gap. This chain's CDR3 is CASSYSGQTNYGYTF. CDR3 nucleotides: TGTGCCAGCAGTTACTCGGGGCAGACTAACTATGGCTACACCTTC.

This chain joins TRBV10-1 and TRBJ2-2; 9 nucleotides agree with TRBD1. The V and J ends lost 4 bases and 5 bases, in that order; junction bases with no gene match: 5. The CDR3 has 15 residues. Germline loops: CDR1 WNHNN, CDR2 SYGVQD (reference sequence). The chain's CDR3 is CASSVGTGSTGELFF. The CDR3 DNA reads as TGCGCCAGCAGTGTCGGGACAGGGAGTACCGGGGAGCTGTTTTTT.

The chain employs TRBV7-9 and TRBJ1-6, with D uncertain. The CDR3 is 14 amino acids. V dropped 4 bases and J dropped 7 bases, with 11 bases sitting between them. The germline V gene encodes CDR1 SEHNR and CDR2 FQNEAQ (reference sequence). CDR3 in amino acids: CASSYRAANSPLHF. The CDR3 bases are TGTGCCAGCAGCTACCGGGCCGCCAATTCACCCCTCCACTTT. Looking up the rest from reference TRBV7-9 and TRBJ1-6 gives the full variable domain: DTGVSQNPRHKITKRGQNVTFRCDPISEHNRLYWYRQTLGQGPEFLTYFQNEAQLEKSRLLSDRFSAERPKGSFSTLEIQRTEQGDSAMYLCASSYRAANSPLHFGNGTRLTVT.

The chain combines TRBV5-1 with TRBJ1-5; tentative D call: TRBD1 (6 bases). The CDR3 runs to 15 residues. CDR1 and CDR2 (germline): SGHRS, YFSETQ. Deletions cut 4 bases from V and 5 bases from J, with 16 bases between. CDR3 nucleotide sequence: TGCGCCAGCAGCCCTGACGACAGGCCCGATCAGCCCCAGCATTTT. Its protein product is CASSPDDRPDQPQHF.

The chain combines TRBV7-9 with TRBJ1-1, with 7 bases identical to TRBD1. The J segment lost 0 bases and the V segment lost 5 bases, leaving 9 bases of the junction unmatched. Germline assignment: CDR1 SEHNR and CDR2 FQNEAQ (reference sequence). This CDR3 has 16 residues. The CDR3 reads CASSRPTGLLNTEAFF. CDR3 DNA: TGTGCCAGCAGCCGCCCGACAGGGCTCCTGAACACTGAAGCTTTCTTT.

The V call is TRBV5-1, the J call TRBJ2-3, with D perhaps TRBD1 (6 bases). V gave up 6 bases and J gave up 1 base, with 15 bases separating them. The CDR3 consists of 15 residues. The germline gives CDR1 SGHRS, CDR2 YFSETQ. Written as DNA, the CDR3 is TGCGCCAGCATCCAAACAGGGTTGGGCACAGATACGCAGTATTTT. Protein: CASIQTGLGTDTQYF.

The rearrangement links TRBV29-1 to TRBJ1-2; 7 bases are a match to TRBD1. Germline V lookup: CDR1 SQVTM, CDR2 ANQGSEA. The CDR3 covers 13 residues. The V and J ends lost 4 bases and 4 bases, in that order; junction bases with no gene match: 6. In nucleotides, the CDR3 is TGCAGCGTTGCCTTGACAGGGATCTATGGCTACACCTTC. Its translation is CSVALTGIYGYTF.

The CDR3 reads CASSLAVPTGATGELFF. CDR3 DNA: TGCGCCAGCAGCTTGGCGGTCCCCACAGGGGCCACCGGGGAGCTGTTTTTT. V usage is TRBV5-1 and J usage is TRBJ2-2; 7 bases fit TRBD1. Germline values: CDR1 SGHRS, CDR2 YFSETQ. This CDR3 region has 17 residues. V lost 0 bases to trimming and J lost 4 bases; unmatched junction nucleotides: 9.

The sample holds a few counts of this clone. Written as DNA, the CDR3 is TGTGCCAGCAGCGGCCGACAGGGTGCCCAGCATTTT. It specifies CASSGRQGAQHF. The rearrangement uses TRBV7-9 and TRBJ1-5; TRBD1 aligns across 7 bases. CDR1 and CDR2 (germline): SEHNR, FQNEAQ (reference sequence). V was pared by 5 bases and J by 11 bases, with 6 bases of the junction left unmatched. The CDR3 totals 12 residues.

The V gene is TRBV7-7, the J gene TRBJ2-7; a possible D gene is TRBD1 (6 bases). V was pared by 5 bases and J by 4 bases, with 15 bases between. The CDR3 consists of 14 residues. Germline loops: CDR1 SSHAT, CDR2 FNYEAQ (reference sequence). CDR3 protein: CASSEAQGLYEQYF. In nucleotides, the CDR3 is TGTGCCAGCAGCGAAGCACAGGGTCTTTACGAGCAGTACTTC.

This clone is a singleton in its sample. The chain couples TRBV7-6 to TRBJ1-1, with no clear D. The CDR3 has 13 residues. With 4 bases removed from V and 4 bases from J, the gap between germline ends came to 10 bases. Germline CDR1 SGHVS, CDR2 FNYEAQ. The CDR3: CASSSWSSTEAFF. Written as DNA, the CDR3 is TGTGCCAGCAGCTCCTGGTCTAGCACTGAAGCTTTCTTT.

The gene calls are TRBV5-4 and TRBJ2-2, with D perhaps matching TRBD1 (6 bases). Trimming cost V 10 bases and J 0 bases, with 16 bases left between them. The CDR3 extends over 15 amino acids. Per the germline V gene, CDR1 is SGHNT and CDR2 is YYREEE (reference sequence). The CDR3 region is CALHRDTSNTGELFF. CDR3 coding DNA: TGTGCCCTACACCGGGACACATCGAACACCGGGGAGCTGTTTTTT.

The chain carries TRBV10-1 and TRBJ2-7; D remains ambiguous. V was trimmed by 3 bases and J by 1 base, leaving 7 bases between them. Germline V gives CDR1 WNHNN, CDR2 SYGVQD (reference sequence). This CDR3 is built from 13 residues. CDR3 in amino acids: CASSDGSSYEQYF. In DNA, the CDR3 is TGCGCCAGCAGTGACGGCAGTTCCTACGAGCAGTACTTC.

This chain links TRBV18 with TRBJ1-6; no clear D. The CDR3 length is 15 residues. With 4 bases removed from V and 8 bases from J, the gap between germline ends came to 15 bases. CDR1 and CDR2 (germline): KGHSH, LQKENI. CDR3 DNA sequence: TGTGCCAGCTCACGCCCGGGTCTTCAGGATTCACCCCTCCACTTT. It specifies CASSRPGLQDSPLHF.

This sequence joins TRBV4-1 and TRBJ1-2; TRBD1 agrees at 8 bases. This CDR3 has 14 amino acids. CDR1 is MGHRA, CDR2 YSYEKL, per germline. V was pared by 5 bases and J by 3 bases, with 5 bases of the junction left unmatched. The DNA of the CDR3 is TGCGCCAGCAGCTACCCGGGACAGGACTATGGCTACACCTTC. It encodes CASSYPGQDYGYTF.

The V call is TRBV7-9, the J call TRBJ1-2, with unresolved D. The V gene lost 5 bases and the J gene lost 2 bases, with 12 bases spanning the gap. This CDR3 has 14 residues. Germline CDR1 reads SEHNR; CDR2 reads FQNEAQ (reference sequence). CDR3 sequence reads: CASSPERANYGYTF. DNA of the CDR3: TGTGCCAGCAGCCCCGAACGAGCGAACTATGGCTACACCTTC.

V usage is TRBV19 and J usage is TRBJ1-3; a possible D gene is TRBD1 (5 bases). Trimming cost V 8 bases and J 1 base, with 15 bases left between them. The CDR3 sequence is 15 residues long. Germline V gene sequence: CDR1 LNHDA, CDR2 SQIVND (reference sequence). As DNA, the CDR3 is TGTGCCAGTCGTGGGGGGGACGTATCTGGAAACACCATATATTTT. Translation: CASRGGDVSGNTIYF. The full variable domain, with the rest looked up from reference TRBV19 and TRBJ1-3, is DGGITQSPKYLFRKEGQNVTLSCEQNLNHDAMYWYRQDPGQGLRLIYYSQIVNDFQKGDIAEGYSVSREKKESFPLTVTSAQKNPTAFYLCASRGGDVSGNTIYFGEGSWLTVV.

The CDR3 bases are TGTGCCAGCAGCTTAGACCTGGGAACTGCGACTGAAGCTTTCTTT. Amino acid sequence: CASSLDLGTATEAFF. The genes are TRBV7-9 and TRBJ1-1; the D is unclear. Germline assignment: CDR1 SEHNR and CDR2 FQNEAQ (reference sequence). The CDR3 sequence is 15 residues long. Deletions cut 1 base from V and 5 bases from J, with 14 bases between.

CDR3 region: CASKGQLNQPQHF. DNA for the CDR3: TGTGCCAGCAAGGGGCAGCTTAATCAGCCCCAGCATTTT. The J gene is TRBJ1-5, the V gene TRBV2; possible D gene TRBD1, 5 bases. Germline CDR1 and CDR2: SNHLY and FYNNEI. V gave up 7 bases and J gave up 4 bases, with 11 bases separating them. The CDR3 spans 13 residues. The whole variable domain, remainder taken from reference TRBV2 and TRBJ1-5, is EPEVTQTPSHQVTQMGQEVILRCVPISNHLYFYWYRQILGQKVEFLVSFYNNEISEKSEIFDDQFSVERPDGSNFTLKIRSTKLEDSAMYFCASKGQLNQPQHFGDGTRLSIL.

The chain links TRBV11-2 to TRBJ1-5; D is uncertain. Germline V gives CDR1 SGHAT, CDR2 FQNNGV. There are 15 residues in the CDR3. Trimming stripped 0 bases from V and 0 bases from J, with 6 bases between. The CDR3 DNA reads TGTGCCAGCAGCTTAGAGGGAGGTAGCAATCAGCCCCAGCATTTT. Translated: CASSLEGGSNQPQHF.

The CDR3 reads CASSLSSRTVTGELFF. The CDR3 DNA sequence: TGCGCCAGCAGCTTATCATCCAGGACAGTCACCGGGGAGCTGTTTTTT. The V gene is TRBV5-1, the J gene TRBJ2-2; D is perhaps TRBD1 (6 bases). Trimming cost V 2 bases and J 4 bases, with 15 bases left between them. The CDR3 has 16 residues. The V gene's germline CDR1 is SGHRS and CDR2 YFSETQ.

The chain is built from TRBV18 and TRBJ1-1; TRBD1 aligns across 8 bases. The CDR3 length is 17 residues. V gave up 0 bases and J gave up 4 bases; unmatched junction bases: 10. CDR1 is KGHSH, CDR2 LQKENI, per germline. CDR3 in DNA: TGTGCCAGCTCACCACCTTTCGGGGCACAGGGGGTCACTGAAGCTTTCTTT. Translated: CASSPPFGAQGVTEAFF.

In nucleotides, the CDR3 is TGTGCCAGCAGCTTAGGGGCGTCCGATGGCTACACCTTC. It is translated as CASSLGASDGYTF. The chain has TRBV11-2 and TRBJ1-2; the D is unclear. The germline gives CDR1 SGHAT, CDR2 FQNNGV. The ends were cut back, 1 base at V and 6 bases at J, with 9 bases in the middle. The CDR3 is 13 amino acids.

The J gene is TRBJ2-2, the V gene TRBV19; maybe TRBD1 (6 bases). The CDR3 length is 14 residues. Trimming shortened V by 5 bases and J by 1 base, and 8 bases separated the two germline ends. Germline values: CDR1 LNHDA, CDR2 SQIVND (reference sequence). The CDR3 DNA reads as TGTGCCAGTAGTTCGGACAGGAACACCGGGGAGCTGTTTTTT. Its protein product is CASSSDRNTGELFF.

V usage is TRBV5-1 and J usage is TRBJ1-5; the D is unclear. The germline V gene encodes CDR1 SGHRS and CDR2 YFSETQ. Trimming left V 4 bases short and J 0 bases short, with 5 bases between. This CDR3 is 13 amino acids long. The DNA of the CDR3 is TGCGCCAGCAGCACCGGTAGCAATCAGCCCCAGCATTTT. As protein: CASSTGSNQPQHF.

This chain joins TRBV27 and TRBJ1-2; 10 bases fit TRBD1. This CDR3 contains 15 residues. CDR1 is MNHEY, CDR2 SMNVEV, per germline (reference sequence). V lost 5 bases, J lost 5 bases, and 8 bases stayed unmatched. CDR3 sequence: CASSTRTGGLYGYTF. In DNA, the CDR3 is TGTGCCAGCAGTACGCGGACAGGGGGGTTATATGGCTACACCTTC.

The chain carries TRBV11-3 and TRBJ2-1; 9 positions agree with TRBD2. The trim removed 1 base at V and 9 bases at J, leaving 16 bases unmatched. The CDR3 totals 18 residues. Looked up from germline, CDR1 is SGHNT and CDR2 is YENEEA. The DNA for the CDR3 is TGTGCCAGCAGCTTAGGTTTGTGGCGGGGGGGGCCGGACACTGAGCAGTTCTTC. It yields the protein CASSLGLWRGGPDTEQFF.

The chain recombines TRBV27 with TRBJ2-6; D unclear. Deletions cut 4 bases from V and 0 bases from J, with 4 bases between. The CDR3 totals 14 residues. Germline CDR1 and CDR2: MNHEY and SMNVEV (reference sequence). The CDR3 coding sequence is TGTGCCAGCAGTTCCCTCTCTGGGGCCAACGTCCTGACTTTC. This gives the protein CASSSLSGANVLTF. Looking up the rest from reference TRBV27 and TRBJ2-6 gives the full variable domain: EAQVTQNPRYLITVTGKKLTVTCSQNMNHEYMSWYRQDPGLGLRQIYYSMNVEVTDKGDVPEGYKVSRKEKRNFPLILESPSPNQTSLYFCASSSLSGANVLTFGAGSRLTVL.